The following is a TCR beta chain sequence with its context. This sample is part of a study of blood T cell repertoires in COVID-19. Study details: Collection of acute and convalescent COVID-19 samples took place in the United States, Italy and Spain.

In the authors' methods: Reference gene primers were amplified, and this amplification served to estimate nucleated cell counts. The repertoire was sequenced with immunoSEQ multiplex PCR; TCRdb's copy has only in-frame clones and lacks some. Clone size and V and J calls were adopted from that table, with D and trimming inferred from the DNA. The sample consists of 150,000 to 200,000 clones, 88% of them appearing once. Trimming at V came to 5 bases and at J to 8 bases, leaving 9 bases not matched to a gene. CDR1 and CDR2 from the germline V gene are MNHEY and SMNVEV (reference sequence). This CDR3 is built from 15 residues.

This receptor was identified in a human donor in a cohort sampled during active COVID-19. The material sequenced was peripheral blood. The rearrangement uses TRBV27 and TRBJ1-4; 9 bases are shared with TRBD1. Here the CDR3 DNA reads TGTGCCAGCAGTCTAAGAGGGACAGGGCTCGAAAAACTGTTTTTT. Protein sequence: CASSLRGTGLEKLFF.